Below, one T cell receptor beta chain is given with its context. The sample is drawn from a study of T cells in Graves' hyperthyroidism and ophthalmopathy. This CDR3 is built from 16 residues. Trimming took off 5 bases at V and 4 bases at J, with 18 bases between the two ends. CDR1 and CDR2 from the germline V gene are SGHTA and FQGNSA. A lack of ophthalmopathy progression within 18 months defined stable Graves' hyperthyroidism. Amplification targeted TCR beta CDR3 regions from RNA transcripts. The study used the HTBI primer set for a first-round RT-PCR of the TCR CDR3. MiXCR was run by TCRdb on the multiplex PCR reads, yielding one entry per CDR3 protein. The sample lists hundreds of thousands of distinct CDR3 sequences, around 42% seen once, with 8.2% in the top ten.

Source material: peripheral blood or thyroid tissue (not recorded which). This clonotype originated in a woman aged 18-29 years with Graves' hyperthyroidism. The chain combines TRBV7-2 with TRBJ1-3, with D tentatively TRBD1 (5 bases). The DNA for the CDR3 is TGTGCCAGCAGCCCCCCCCGAGTCAGGGCGGGAAACACCATATATTTT. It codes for CASSPPRVRAGNTIYF.